This T cell receptor (beta chain) was sequenced during a study of cytomegalovirus exposure and HLA in healthy donors (TCRdb year 2017). Some background on the complete study: An earlier analysis of some 550 of the donors reported about 250 Gb of sequence data and 117 million unique TCR beta sequences from about 200 million T cells. Roughly 310 gigabases of sequencing data and approximately 85 million unique TCR sequences were included in an early release covering about 700 HLA-typed donors. Among the approximately 430 genotyped donors, approximately 82% belonged to the genetic ancestry cluster associated with self-reported Caucasian donors. The study was designed to test whether signatures of past pathogen exposure could be identified by cataloging public T cell receptors. The study used immunosequencing to profile the T cell repertoires of about 670 subjects and linked those repertoires to cytomegalovirus serostatus. Besides the first cohort of 666 subjects, a separate validation cohort made up of over 100 different subjects was used. To predict cytomegalovirus infection status, the study combined high-throughput TCR immunosequencing, statistical association of individual TCRs with disease status, and machine learning. A later analysis re-examined previously published TCR beta repertoires from about 700 donors and added high-resolution HLA genotyping to investigate patterns of TCR occurrence. In the later analysis, no new phenotypic data were used to find candidate immune exposures; instead, reliance was placed on TCR beta sequences and their occurrence across donors. In an earlier analysis of around 540 of the donors, high-throughput TCR beta sequencing was used to judge whether each TCR beta V gene segment behaved as functional or pseudogenic. Donor age, sex, ethnicity and CMV serostatus were collected together with the repertoire data. Genome-wide SNP genotypes for about three fifths of the roughly 700 donors were used in a later genetic analysis, which treated that subset as a discovery cohort. All discovery cohort repertoires had been generated on a single sequencing platform. HLA typing covered class I and class II loci at four-digit resolution. Typing coverage varied by locus: roughly 629-630 donors for A, B, C, DRB1 and DQB1; approximately 500 for DQA1; approximately 610 for DPA1; 450 to 480 for DPB1. Four or five DR-DQ haplotypes were handled as single units for association and clustering because linkage in the cohort was strong. Among 350 to 400 genotyped donors of the cohort, an average of roughly 240,000 unique TCR beta nucleotide sequences were sequenced per donor, around 20% of them non-productive. The paper's findings and limits, for the study overall: Strong co-occurrence of HLA alleles, especially DR and DQ, made assigning TCR associations to individual alleles difficult. A later analysis found that TCR association rates varied across HLA loci, with DRB1 alleles showing the most associated TCRs and HLA-C alleles the fewest. In vitro tests confirmed that a few of the cytomegalovirus-associated TCR beta chains recognize cytomegalovirus antigens. The presence/absence analyses assumed that sequencing depth was roughly uniform across donors, and that assumption may not be true. Linkage disequilibrium might explain the correlated functional status among segregating V segments, but an unknown experimental factor could not be ruled out. A cluster of highly shared sequence variants was judged likely to represent a technical artifact of the sequencing pipeline. About 15 rarely observed V segments, including chromosome 9 orphons, were excluded from the earlier analysis of several hundred of the donors because counts were too low. Because the 87-base-pair reads could not distinguish some IMGT-functional V segments, including TRBV6-2 and TRBV6-3, those segments were excluded. Compared with the roughly 670-donor mean, donors in an Asian-associated ancestry cluster had fewer N-insertions in productive TCRs, according to a later genetic analysis. A later genetic analysis associated a missense DCLRE1C variant with V-gene and J-gene trimming of TCR beta chains, and an independent cohort replicated the association. The authors suggested that the approach could potentially be generalized to other disease states and immunological phenotypes. A later analysis reported that several top co-occurrence clusters appeared linked to parvovirus B19, influenza, CMV and Epstein-Barr virus. The study gave a list of roughly 150 TCR beta chains associated with cytomegalovirus. Because HLA typing was unavailable for some donors at each locus, only the typed subset was used in association tests. The only immune exposure information available for the cohort was CMV serostatus. In a later analysis, most CMV-associated TCR beta chains were found to appear HLA-restricted, with HLA associations seemingly driven largely by CMV exposure. An earlier analysis of 587 of the donors showed that most TCR beta V segments appeared in productive rearrangements either about 87% or about 30% of the time, which broadly matched IMGT annotations. Specific HLA alleles were associated with some 15,000 TCR beta sequences at a false discovery rate of 0.05 in a later analysis. A further reported finding was that TCR beta sequences accurately predicted the HLA-A and HLA-B alleles for most subjects in the first cohort. Most TCR sequences were observed very rarely across donors, whereas some public TCRs were present in many individuals. In both the original and validation cohorts, the classifier was reported to diagnose cytomegalovirus status with high specificity and sensitivity. In a later analysis, HLA-associated TCR beta chains were found to be more clonally expanded and to have lower generation probabilities than equally common non-associated chains. This cohort had only TCR beta chains sequenced, and the lack of alpha or paired-chain data limited which features could be detected.

Germline trimming: 1 base from V, 7 bases from J; junction bases outside gene matches: 6. The CDR3 covers 15 residues, taking in both the cysteine and the phenylalanine. This entry keeps only the CDR3 DNA: 45 bases, framed from base 1. As encoded in the germline V gene, CDR1 is SGHVS while CDR2 is FQNEAQ. Notes on this clone: Its antigen remains undetermined. No base quality information exists; no much larger clone differs at one position.

The receptor library was made with the immunoSEQ multiplex PCR assay. The multiplex PCR relied on a mix of 60 forward primers for TCR Vbeta segments and 13 reverse primers for TCR Jbeta segments. A multiplex PCR assay on genomic DNA amplified the CDR3 region of rearranged TCR beta genes. On the Illumina HiSeq System, the amplified TCR beta libraries were sequenced as 87-base-pair reads. The authors processed their data as follows. A later analysis tallied tens of millions of unique TCR beta chains across the approximately 670 repertoires, and about 10 million of those chains were shared by two or more donors. Raw reads were error-corrected and collapsed into unique sequences by a nearest-neighbor algorithm in which closely related sequences were merged to remove PCR and sequencing errors. To assign V, D and J gene segments, CDR3 sequences were aligned to IMGT reference sequences. For a sequence to be retained, at least a six-nucleotide match to both a V gene segment and a J gene segment was required. A rearrangement counted as productive if the CDR3 had no stop codons and remained in frame with V and J, and every other rearrangement counted as non-productive. CDR3 was defined according to IMGT convention as the region running from the second conserved V-encoded cysteine to the conserved J-encoded phenylalanine. Sequences without an unambiguous match to a single V gene segment were excluded from the earlier analysis of 500 to 700 of the donors. An earlier analysis of some 610 of the donors called V segments functional above 56.7% productive rearrangements and segregating when the between-donor standard deviation exceeded 5%. To diagnose cytomegalovirus status from the catalog of TCR beta chain sequences, a statistical classification framework was built. In a later analysis, TCR nucleotide sequences were compared against IMGT/GENE-DB human TR gene sequences so that V and J genes could be assigned. In a later analysis, CDR3 sequences and most-parsimonious VDJ recombination scenarios were assigned using the TCRdist pipeline. In a later analysis, each TCR beta chain was defined by its CDR3 amino acid sequence together with its V-gene family, and reads without a unique V-gene family were excluded. A later analysis removed 550 to 650 highly shared, low-generation-probability nucleotide sequences to deal with suspected cross-contamination and a sequencing artifact. In a later analysis, a clonal expansion index for each public chain was calculated from normalized within-repertoire ranks of inferred template counts. Generation probabilities in a later analysis came from a VDJ recombination model fitted to out-of-frame rearrangements, and those results were checked against IGoR. In a later analysis, hypergeometric tests were used to score TCR-TCR, TCR-HLA and TCR-CMV co-occurrence, with a repertoire-size bias correction applied to TCR pairs. To estimate false discovery rates, a later analysis permuted the HLA or CMV assignments 20 times. In a later analysis, co-occurring TCRs were grouped with DBSCAN, and TCRdist sequence similarity was added when clustering was performed within HLA-allele-positive subsets. Co-occurrence clustering excluded repertoires with fewer than 30,000 or more than 120,000 public chains, plus five with anomalous nucleotide sharing. The table comes from immuneACCESS by way of TCRdb, which keeps in-frame sequences with V and J called. Part of the clones is missing from these tables; in studies checked, under half for an unresolved V gene and the rest for unknown reasons. Clone size and the V and J calls come from that table; the DNA yielded D and trimming. This sample comprises approximately 100,000 clones, approximately 73% of them detected only once. Of the sample, around 7.7% is held by the ten largest clones.

The cohort was made up of 666 healthy bone marrow donors. Cohort members were all nominally healthy when sampled, although unrecorded immune exposures were likely present. The donor tested CMV seronegative, placing the donor among the 350 to 400 seronegative members of the cohort. Each donor provided a peripheral blood sample, and peripheral blood mononuclear cells were used for TCR beta sequencing. Genomic DNA was extracted from the blood cell samples with the Qiagen DNeasy Blood Extraction Kit. Sequencing was performed on PBMCs. The sequence is built from TRBV7-8 and TRBJ1-5, with 8 bases in between that match TRBD1. This TCR was sampled from a man between 35 and 55 years old in good health and CMV-seronegative. The CDR3 in this case is CASSLVAGGRQPQHF. The sequenced DNA: TGTGCCAGCAGCTTAGTCGCAGGGGGCAGGCAGCCCCAGCATTTT.